The clone carrying this T cell receptor (beta chain) was seen a handful of times. The sample originates from a study of tumor-infiltrating lymphocytes in oesophageal squamous cell carcinoma. TCRdb processed the PCR reads anew with MiXCR; each CDR3 protein has one entry. Of about 21,000 distinct CDR3 sequences in the sample, 30% to 40% were seen once. This clonotype originated in a male donor with esophageal squamous cell carcinoma. Sequenced: esophageal tumor tissue.

CDR3 in DNA: TGTGCCAGCAGCTTAGAGGAGTGGCCCCTCCACTTT. Amino acid sequence: CASSLEEWPLHF. J is TRBJ1-6 and V is TRBV7-9; D unclear. Germline CDR1 is SEHNR and CDR2 is FQNEAQ (reference sequence). V was cut by 1 base and J by 13 bases, with 8 bases left in between. The length of the CDR3 is 12 residues.